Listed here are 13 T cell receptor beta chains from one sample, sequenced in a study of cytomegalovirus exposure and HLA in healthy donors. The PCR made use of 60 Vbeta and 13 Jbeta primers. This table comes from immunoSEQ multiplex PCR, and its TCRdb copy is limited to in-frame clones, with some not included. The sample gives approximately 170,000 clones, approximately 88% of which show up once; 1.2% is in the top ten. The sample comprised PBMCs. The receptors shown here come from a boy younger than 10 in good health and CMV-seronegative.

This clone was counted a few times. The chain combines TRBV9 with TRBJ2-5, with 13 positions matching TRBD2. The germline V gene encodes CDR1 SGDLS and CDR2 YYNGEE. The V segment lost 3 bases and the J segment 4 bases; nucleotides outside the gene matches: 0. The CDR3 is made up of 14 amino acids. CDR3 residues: CASSGTSGGETQYF. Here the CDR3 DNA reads TGTGCCAGCAGCGGGACTAGCGGGGGAGAGACCCAGTACTTC.

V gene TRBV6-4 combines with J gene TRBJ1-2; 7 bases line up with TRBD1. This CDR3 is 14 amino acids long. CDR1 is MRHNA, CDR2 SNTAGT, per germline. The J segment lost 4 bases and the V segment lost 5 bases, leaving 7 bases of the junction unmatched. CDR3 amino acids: CASSLQGMGYGYTF. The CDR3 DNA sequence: TGTGCCAGCAGTCTACAGGGGATGGGCTATGGCTACACCTTC.

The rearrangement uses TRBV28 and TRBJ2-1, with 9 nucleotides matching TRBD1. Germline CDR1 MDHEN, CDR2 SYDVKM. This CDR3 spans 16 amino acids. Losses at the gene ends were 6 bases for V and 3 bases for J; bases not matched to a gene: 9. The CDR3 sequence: CASSRSGQGIYNEQFF. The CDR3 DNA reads TGTGCCAGCAGCCGTTCGGGACAGGGTATCTACAATGAGCAGTTCTTC.

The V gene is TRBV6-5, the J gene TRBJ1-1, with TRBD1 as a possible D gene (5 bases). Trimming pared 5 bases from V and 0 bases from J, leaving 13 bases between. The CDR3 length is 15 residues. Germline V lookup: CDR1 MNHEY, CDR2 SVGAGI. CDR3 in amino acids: CASSPAQGLNTEAFF. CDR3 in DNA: TGTGCCAGCAGTCCGGCCCAGGGATTGAACACTGAAGCTTTCTTT.

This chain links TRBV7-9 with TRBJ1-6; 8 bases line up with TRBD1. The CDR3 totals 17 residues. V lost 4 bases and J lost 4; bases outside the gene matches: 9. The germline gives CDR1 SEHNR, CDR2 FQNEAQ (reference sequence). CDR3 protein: CASSSHSGTGYNSPLHF. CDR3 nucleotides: TGTGCCAGCAGCTCTCACTCCGGGACAGGATATAATTCACCCCTCCACTTT.

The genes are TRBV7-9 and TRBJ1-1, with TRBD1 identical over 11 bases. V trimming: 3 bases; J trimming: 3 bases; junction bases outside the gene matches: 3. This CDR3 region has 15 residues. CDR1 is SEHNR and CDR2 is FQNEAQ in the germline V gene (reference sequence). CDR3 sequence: CASSLGDRGDTEAFF. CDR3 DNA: TGTGCCAGCAGCTTGGGGGACAGGGGGGACACTGAAGCTTTCTTT.

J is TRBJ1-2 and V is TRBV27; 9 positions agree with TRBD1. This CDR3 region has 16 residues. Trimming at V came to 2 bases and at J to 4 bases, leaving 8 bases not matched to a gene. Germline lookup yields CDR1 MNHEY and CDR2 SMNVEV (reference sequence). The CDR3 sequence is CASSLTGTGLGYGYTF. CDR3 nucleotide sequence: TGTGCCAGCAGTTTAACCGGGACAGGGCTAGGCTATGGCTACACCTTC.

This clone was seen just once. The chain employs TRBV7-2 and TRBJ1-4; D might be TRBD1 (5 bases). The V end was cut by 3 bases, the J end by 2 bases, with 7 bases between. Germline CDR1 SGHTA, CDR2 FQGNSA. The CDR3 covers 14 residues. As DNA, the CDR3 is TGTGCCAGCAGCTTGGGGGGTACTAATGAAAAACTGTTTTTT. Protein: CASSLGGTNEKLFF. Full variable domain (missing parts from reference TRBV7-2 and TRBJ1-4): GAGVSQSPSNKVTEKGKDVELRCDPISGHTALYWYRQSLGQGLEFLIYFQGNSAPDKSGLPSDRFSAERTGGSVSTLTIQRTQQEDSAVYLCASSLGGTNEKLFFGSGTQLSVL.

The CDR3 loop is CASSLFRYNEQFF. CDR3 coding DNA: TGTGCCAGCAGTTTATTCCGGTACAATGAGCAGTTCTTC. The chain uses TRBV28 and TRBJ2-1; no definite D call. V was shortened by 1 base and J by 4 bases, with 5 bases between the two germline ends. The CDR3 has 13 residues. Germline CDR1 reads MDHEN; CDR2 reads SYDVKM.

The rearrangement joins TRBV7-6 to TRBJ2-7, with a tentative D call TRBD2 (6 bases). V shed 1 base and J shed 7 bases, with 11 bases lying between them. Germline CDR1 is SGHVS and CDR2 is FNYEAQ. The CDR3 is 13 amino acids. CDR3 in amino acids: CASSLDWAGEQYF. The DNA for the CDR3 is TGTGCCAGCAGCTTAGACTGGGCGGGGGAGCAGTACTTC.

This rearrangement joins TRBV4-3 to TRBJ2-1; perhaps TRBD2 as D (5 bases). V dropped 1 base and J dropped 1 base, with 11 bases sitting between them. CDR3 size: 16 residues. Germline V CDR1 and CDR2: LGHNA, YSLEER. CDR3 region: CASSQVEDPSYNEQFF. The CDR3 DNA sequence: TGCGCCAGCAGCCAAGTGGAGGACCCATCCTACAATGAGCAGTTCTTC.

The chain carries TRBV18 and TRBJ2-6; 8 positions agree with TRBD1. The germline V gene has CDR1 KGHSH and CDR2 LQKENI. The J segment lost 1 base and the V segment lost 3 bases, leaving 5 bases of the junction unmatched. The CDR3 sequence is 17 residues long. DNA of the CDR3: TGTGCCAGCTCACCGGGACAGGTTGCTTCTGGGGCCAACGTCCTGACTTTC. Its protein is CASSPGQVASGANVLTF. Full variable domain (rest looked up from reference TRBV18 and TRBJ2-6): NAGVMQNPRHLVRRRGQEARLRCSPMKGHSHVYWYRQLPEEGLKFMVYLQKENIIDESGMPKERFSAEFPKEGPSILRIQQVVRGDSAAYFCASSPGQVASGANVLTFGAGSRLTVL.

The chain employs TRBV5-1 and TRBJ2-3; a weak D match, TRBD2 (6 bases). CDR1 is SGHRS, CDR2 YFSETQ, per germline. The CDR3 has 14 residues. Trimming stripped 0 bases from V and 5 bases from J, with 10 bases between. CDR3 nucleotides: TGCGCCAGCAGCTTGGGGAGGGTGGGAGATACGCAGTATTTT. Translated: CASSLGRVGDTQYF.